This TCR beta chain was sequenced during a study of blood T cell repertoires in COVID-19. Study details: Spain, Italy and the United States supplied samples that represented acute and convalescent COVID-19. T cells, B-cell-depleted T cells, or PBMCs provided the cDNA or gDNA that served as material.

Authors' data handling: Counts of nucleated cells, estimated from reference gene primer amplification, were obtained. TCRdb keeps only in-frame clones here, not all; method: immunoSEQ multiplex PCR. That table is the source of V, J and clone size, and D and trimming were worked out from the DNA. The table records approximately 150,000 clones, 80% of them present only once. V was pared by 0 bases and J by 5 bases, with 11 bases between. Germline V gene lookup returns CDR1 LGHNA and CDR2 YNFKEQ. The CDR3 length is 15 residues. The chain joins TRBV4-2 to TRBJ1-3, with TRBD1 as a possible D gene (6 bases). The sequenced sample was peripheral blood. The source is a woman between 50 and 59 years old with acute or convalescent COVID-19. CDR3 DNA sequence: TGTGCCAGCAGCCAAGATCTACAGGGAAGAAACACCATATATTTT. Translation: CASSQDLQGRNTIYF.